This T cell receptor beta chain was retrieved from a study of a mutant IDH1 vaccine in newly diagnosed glioma. The wider study: Radiotherapy alone preceded vaccination by 4-6 weeks; alternatively, vaccination started with temozolomide cycles. Earlier treatment was radiotherapy, temozolomide, or both, with most getting both.

The time point: week 11, during vaccination. All doses held 300 ug of mutant IDH1 20-mer peptide, with topical imiquimod. Concerning this clone: Antigen unknown.

CDR3 length: 11 residues. The V and J ends lost 7 bases and 3 bases respectively, with 6 bases between them. Germline CDR1 is MDHEN and CDR2 is SYDVKM. Assay: immunoSEQ multiplex PCR; the TCRdb copy retains only in-frame clones and omits some. The sample yields 55,000 to 70,000 clones, around 91% seen once. This specimen was PBMCs, taken from a glioma patient whose treatment included an IDH1 peptide vaccine. V usage is TRBV28 and J usage is TRBJ1-1; the D is unclear. The receptor was derived from a middle-aged man with glioma. The CDR3 region is CASIGDTEAFF. The CDR3 DNA reads TGTGCCAGCATAGGAGACACTGAAGCTTTCTTT. Using reference TRBV28 and TRBJ1-1 for the parts outside the CDR3, the full variable domain is DVKVTQSSRYLVKRTGEKVFLECVQDMDHENMFWYRQDPGLGLRLIYFSYDVKMKEKGDIPEGYSVSREKKERFSLILESASTNQTSMYLCASIGDTEAFFGQGTRLTVV.